This TCR beta chain is from a study of response to subunit inactivated influenza vaccine. With regard to this clonotype: The target antigen is unknown.

Each CDR3 protein is one row after TCRdb ran MiXCR on the RT-PCR reads. This sample has under 800,000 distinct CDR3 sequences; around 14% occur once, and the top ten carry approximately 6.5%. Study conclusions and caveats: It was the authors' suggestion that each seasonal influenza vaccination recruits few new T cells.

The CDR3 is made up of 14 amino acids. Trimming took 2 bases from V and 7 from J, leaving 10 bases between them. CDR1 is SGDLS and CDR2 is YYNGEE in the germline V gene. The clonotype was recovered from a middle-aged man who received an inactivated influenza vaccine. The sample was PBMCs from blood, taken 14 to 15 days before vaccination. The chain uses TRBV9 and TRBJ1-6; D not resolved. The CDR3: CASSVDGRNSPLHF. The CDR3 DNA is TGTGCCAGCAGCGTGGACGGTAGGAATTCACCCCTCCACTTT.